The 30 T cell receptor beta chains below come from one sample, sequenced in a study of cytotoxic CD8 clonotypes in ibrutinib-treated CLL. Sequencing was performed with immunoSEQ multiplex PCR; in TCRdb, only in-frame clones are kept and a portion is missing. The table shows approximately 47,000 clones, with about 57% occurring only once. The input for sequencing was PBMCs, taken after 24 months of ibrutinib treatment. The source is a human donor with chronic lymphocytic leukemia.

J is TRBJ2-7 and V is TRBV29-1; D perhaps matches TRBD2 (6 bases). The V end was cut by 3 bases, the J end by 2 bases, with 8 bases between. Germline V lookup: CDR1 SQVTM, CDR2 ANQGSEA. This CDR3 contains 12 residues. CDR3 nucleotide sequence: TGCAGCGTTGAGACTAGAACCTACGAGCAGTACTTC. Translated: CSVETRTYEQYF.

J is TRBJ2-4 and V is TRBV2, with a possible D match to TRBD1 (6 bases). The CDR3 has 14 residues. The germline V gene has CDR1 SNHLY and CDR2 FYNNEI. V was shortened by 9 bases and J by 0 bases, with 12 bases between the two germline ends. This CDR3 reads CASRQALAKNIQYF. CDR3 bases: TGTGCCAGTAGACAGGCCCTAGCCAAAAACATTCAGTACTTC.

This chain links TRBV2 with TRBJ2-1; D ambiguous. The length of the CDR3 is 15 residues. Trimming left V 6 bases short and J 2 bases short, with 14 bases between. CDR1 is SNHLY, CDR2 FYNNEI, per germline. CDR3 sequence (DNA): TGTGCCAGCAGATGGATGATTAGCCCCTACAATGAGCAGTTCTTC. Translated: CASRWMISPYNEQFF.

This clone was seen a few times. The V gene is TRBV9, the J gene TRBJ1-4; D gene uncertain. Trimming removed 4 bases from V and 7 bases from J, with 17 bases in between. The CDR3 has 15 amino acids. The germline CDR1 and CDR2 sequences are SGDLS and YYNGEE. The CDR3 reads CASSPDPDGSEKLFF. CDR3 DNA sequence: TGTGCCAGCAGCCCCGACCCTGACGGAAGTGAAAAACTGTTTTTT.

The gene calls are TRBV5-6 and TRBJ1-2, with 9 bases matching TRBD1. The V segment lost 4 bases and the J segment 3 bases; nucleotides outside the gene matches: 7. Germline values: CDR1 SGHDT, CDR2 YYEEEE. The CDR3 length is 15 residues. This chain's CDR3 is CASSTEQGAYYGYTF. CDR3 nucleotide sequence: TGTGCCAGCAGCACCGAACAGGGGGCGTACTATGGCTACACCTTC.

The rearrangement joins TRBV19 to TRBJ2-6; D is possibly TRBD1 (5 bases). V was pared by 6 bases and J by 0 bases, with 6 bases between. Germline V gives CDR1 LNHDA, CDR2 SQIVND (reference sequence). The CDR3 is made up of 14 amino acids. The DNA for the CDR3 is TGTGCCAGTAGGCAGGGCTCTGGGGCCAACGTCCTGACTTTC. It encodes CASRQGSGANVLTF.

This clone was detected a few times. The V and J genes are TRBV6-1 and TRBJ1-5; D call uncertain. The length of the CDR3 is 16 residues. CDR1 is MNHNS and CDR2 is SASEGT in the germline V gene. The V gene lost 4 bases and the J gene lost 4 bases, with 17 bases spanning the gap. CDR3 DNA: TGTGCCAGCAGTGGCGAATCGCTCCGGAGGAATCAGCCCCAGCATTTT. Translating it yields CASSGESLRRNQPQHF.

The gene calls are TRBV6-6 and TRBJ2-2, with D unresolved. CDR1 and CDR2 from the germline V gene are MNHNY and SVGAGI (reference sequence). The CDR3 loop spans 15 amino acids. V lost 0 bases and J 2 bases, leaving 7 bases between the germline ends. CDR3 in amino acids: CASSYSPANTGELFF. The CDR3 region has the DNA TGTGCCAGCAGTTACTCTCCAGCAAACACCGGGGAGCTGTTTTTT.

This clone has a handful of counts. The chain is built from TRBV4-2 and TRBJ2-7; 7 bases map to TRBD2. In germline, CDR1 is LGHNA, CDR2 YNFKEQ. CDR3 length: 15 amino acids. V was clipped by 0 bases and J by 6 bases; unmatched bases: 8. CDR3 sequence reads: CASSQDGEGISEQYF. As DNA, the CDR3 is TGTGCCAGCAGCCAAGACGGGGAGGGAATTTCCGAGCAGTACTTC.

The rearrangement uses TRBV9 and TRBJ2-5; 7 bases align to TRBD2. Germline V gene sequence: CDR1 SGDLS, CDR2 YYNGEE. Trimming took 0 bases from V and 1 from J; bases not matched to a gene: 12. The CDR3 sequence is 18 residues long. The CDR3 is CASSVAGARGGPQETQYF. DNA of the CDR3: TGTGCCAGCAGCGTAGCCGGCGCGAGGGGAGGGCCCCAAGAGACCCAGTACTTC.

V gene TRBV7-9 combines with J gene TRBJ1-4, with 9 positions matching TRBD1. Germline-derived CDR1 and CDR2 are SEHNR and FQNEAQ (reference sequence). The V and J ends lost 5 bases and 7 bases, in that order; junction bases with no gene match: 8. This CDR3 has 15 residues. The CDR3 coding sequence is TGTGCCAGCAGCCCGATGACAGGGGGAGGTGAAAAACTGTTTTTT. Translated, it gives CASSPMTGGGEKLFF.

The chain combines TRBV7-9 with TRBJ1-2; a weak D match, TRBD1 (6 bases). This CDR3 region has 16 residues. V was pared by 0 bases and J by 0 bases, with 11 bases between. Germline lookup yields CDR1 SEHNR and CDR2 FQNEAQ (reference sequence). The CDR3 region has the DNA TGTGCCAGCAGCTTAGCGGGGGCCCTTTCTAACTATGGCTACACCTTC. Residues: CASSLAGALSNYGYTF.

In its sample, this clone was seen once. This chain uses TRBV11-3 with TRBJ2-3; 9 nucleotides agree with TRBD2. The germline V gene has CDR1 SGHNT and CDR2 YENEEA. V trimming: 5 bases; J trimming: 6 bases; junction bases outside the gene matches: 12. This CDR3 comprises 16 residues. In nucleotides, the CDR3 is TGTGCCAGCAGCCTCAGGGGCGGGGGGGACTGGGATACGCAGTATTTT. Translation gives CASSLRGGGDWDTQYF.

The rearrangement links TRBV28 to TRBJ1-4; D not resolved. Trimming took off 3 bases at V and 2 bases at J, with 7 bases between the two ends. Germline V gives CDR1 MDHEN, CDR2 SYDVKM. The CDR3 contains 14 residues. The CDR3 protein is CASSLSFTNEKLFF. CDR3 DNA: TGTGCCAGCAGTTTGTCTTTCACTAATGAAAAACTGTTTTTT.

This clone was detected a few times. This chain connects TRBV2 to TRBJ1-2; TRBD1 is a possible D gene (6 bases). V was cut by 2 bases and J by 7 bases, with 11 bases left in between. This CDR3 has 13 residues. CDR1 SNHLY and CDR2 FYNNEI come from the germline V gene. The CDR3 spells CASSEWGAAGYTF. CDR3 DNA sequence: TGTGCCAGCAGTGAATGGGGGGCGGCTGGCTACACCTTC.

The chain has TRBV9 and TRBJ1-3, with 11 bases identical to TRBD1. Germline CDR1 reads SGDLS; CDR2 reads YYNGEE. The CDR3 is 15 amino acids. V was clipped by 0 bases and J by 4 bases; unmatched bases: 0. Here the CDR3 reads CASSVGTGGGNTIYF. The DNA for the CDR3 is TGTGCCAGCAGCGTAGGGACAGGGGGCGGAAACACCATATATTTT.

The gene calls are TRBV5-4 and TRBJ2-1, with TRBD2 matching over 10 bases. The CDR3 contains 15 residues. Trimming at V came to 4 bases and at J to 6 bases, leaving 7 bases not matched to a gene. Germline V gene data show CDR1 as SGHNT and CDR2 as YYREEE (reference sequence). The CDR3 reads CASSPGTSASNEQFF. CDR3 coding DNA: TGTGCCAGCAGCCCCGGGACTAGCGCCTCCAATGAGCAGTTCTTC.

This rearrangement joins TRBV5-4 to TRBJ1-2; 7 positions agree with TRBD1. J gave up 8 bases and V 0 bases, and 13 bases lay outside the gene matches. In germline, CDR1 is SGHNT, CDR2 YYREEE (reference sequence). This CDR3 contains 16 residues. CDR3: CASSLVTVLRGHGYTF. The CDR3 DNA reads TGTGCCAGCAGCTTGGTGACGGTGTTAAGGGGGCACGGCTACACCTTC.

This clone has just a few counts. This chain connects TRBV29-1 to TRBJ2-3, with 8 bases identical to TRBD2. J was trimmed by 2 bases and V by 7 bases; bases with no gene match: 14. Germline V gives CDR1 SQVTM, CDR2 ANQGSEA. The CDR3 spans 16 residues. CDR3 coding DNA: TGCAGCGCCCCTGGGGGTAGCGGGAAACACACAGATACGCAGTATTTT. As protein: CSAPGGSGKHTDTQYF.

This clone has just a few counts. The V call is TRBV5-1, the J call TRBJ1-1; unclear D gene. Trimming took 4 bases from V and 4 from J, leaving 14 bases between them. Germline V gene data show CDR1 as SGHRS and CDR2 as YFSETQ. The CDR3 covers 14 residues. This chain's CDR3 is CASSPLGGSTEAFF. The CDR3 nucleotides are TGCGCCAGCAGCCCTTTAGGAGGGTCCACTGAAGCTTTCTTT.

This chain joins TRBV6-5 and TRBJ1-5; possibly TRBD1 for D (6 bases). V lost 4 bases and J 0 bases, leaving 10 bases between the germline ends. The length of the CDR3 is 15 residues. CDR1 is MNHEY, CDR2 SVGAGI, per germline. The CDR3: CASSLQGSSNQPQHF. For the CDR3, the DNA is TGTGCCAGCAGTTTACAGGGCAGTAGCAATCAGCCCCAGCATTTT.

This clone appeared a single time. The V and J genes are TRBV2 and TRBJ2-5; no clear D gene. The CDR3 is 14 amino acids. CDR1 and CDR2 (germline): SNHLY, FYNNEI. V lost 6 bases and J lost 2, with 13 bases in between. CDR3 loop: CASRGPNHQETQYF. As DNA, the CDR3 is TGTGCCAGCAGGGGTCCTAACCATCAAGAGACCCAGTACTTC.

This clone was found a few times. V gene TRBV5-1 combines with J gene TRBJ2-7; D gene ambiguous. The CDR3 runs 14 residues. V lost 0 bases and J 6 bases, leaving 13 bases between the germline ends. Germline V CDR1 and CDR2: SGHRS, YFSETQ. CDR3 region: CASSLGPRTSEQYF. CDR3 sequence (DNA): TGCGCCAGCAGCTTGGGGCCTAGAACCTCCGAGCAGTACTTC.

The chain links TRBV28 to TRBJ2-1, with D tentatively TRBD1 or TRBD2 (5 bases each). Germline loops: CDR1 MDHEN, CDR2 SYDVKM. The V gene lost 5 bases and the J gene lost 8 bases, with 16 bases spanning the gap. CDR3 size: 14 residues. In nucleotides, the CDR3 is TGTGCCAGCAGTCTCCAGGGACGTGCCCATGAGCAGTTCTTC. Protein sequence: CASSLQGRAHEQFF.

This clone was seen more than once but under ten times. CDR3 bases: TGTGCCAGTACCACCGGGACAGGGGTTGGATATGGCTACACCTTC. It is translated as CASTTGTGVGYGYTF. The gene calls are TRBV19 and TRBJ1-2, with TRBD1 identical over 10 bases. The V and J ends lost 7 bases and 5 bases, in that order; junction bases with no gene match: 10. The CDR3 loop spans 15 amino acids. Germline values: CDR1 LNHDA, CDR2 SQIVND (reference sequence).

This clone showed up just a few times. This chain links TRBV7-7 with TRBJ1-2; D may be TRBD1 (5 bases). Germline CDR1 and CDR2: SSHAT and FNYEAQ (reference sequence). V lost 4 bases and J lost 6, with 18 bases in between. CDR3 length equals 15 residues. The CDR3 sequence: CASSSYPTESHGYTF. As DNA, the CDR3 is TGTGCCAGCAGCTCCTACCCGACAGAGAGCCATGGCTACACCTTC.

The CDR3 reads CASSLGGTGYTF. DNA of the CDR3: TGTGCCAGCAGCTTGGGGGGGACCGGCTACACCTTC. The chain uses TRBV7-9 and TRBJ1-2, with D possibly TRBD1 on 5 matching bases. V was trimmed by 3 bases and J by 8 bases, leaving 10 bases between them. This CDR3 is 12 amino acids long. Germline assignment: CDR1 SEHNR and CDR2 FQNEAQ (reference sequence).

The CDR3 nucleotides are TGTGCCAGCAGTGAAGCCCCTCGGAAAATGGCTTTCTTT. This translates into CASSEAPRKMAFF. V and J are TRBV2 and TRBJ1-1; D is unresolved. The ends were cut back, 0 bases at V and 11 bases at J, with 13 bases in the middle. Germline V gene lookup returns CDR1 SNHLY and CDR2 FYNNEI. The CDR3 is 13 residues long.

The CDR3 nucleotides are TGCGCCAGCAGCCCTGGGGACTCTGGAAACACCATATATTTT. This gives the protein CASSPGDSGNTIYF. The chain joins TRBV5-1 to TRBJ1-3; D uncertain. The length of the CDR3 is 14 residues. V gave up 4 bases and J gave up 0 bases, with 8 bases separating them. Per germline, CDR1 SGHRS and CDR2 YFSETQ.

The chain links TRBV19 to TRBJ2-7; D is ambiguous. Germline lookup yields CDR1 LNHDA and CDR2 SQIVND (reference sequence). Trimming removed 1 base from V and 3 bases from J, with 13 bases in between. This CDR3 has 15 residues. CDR3: CASSIAANSIYEQYF. CDR3 in DNA: TGTGCCAGTAGTATAGCCGCCAATTCCATCTACGAGCAGTACTTC.